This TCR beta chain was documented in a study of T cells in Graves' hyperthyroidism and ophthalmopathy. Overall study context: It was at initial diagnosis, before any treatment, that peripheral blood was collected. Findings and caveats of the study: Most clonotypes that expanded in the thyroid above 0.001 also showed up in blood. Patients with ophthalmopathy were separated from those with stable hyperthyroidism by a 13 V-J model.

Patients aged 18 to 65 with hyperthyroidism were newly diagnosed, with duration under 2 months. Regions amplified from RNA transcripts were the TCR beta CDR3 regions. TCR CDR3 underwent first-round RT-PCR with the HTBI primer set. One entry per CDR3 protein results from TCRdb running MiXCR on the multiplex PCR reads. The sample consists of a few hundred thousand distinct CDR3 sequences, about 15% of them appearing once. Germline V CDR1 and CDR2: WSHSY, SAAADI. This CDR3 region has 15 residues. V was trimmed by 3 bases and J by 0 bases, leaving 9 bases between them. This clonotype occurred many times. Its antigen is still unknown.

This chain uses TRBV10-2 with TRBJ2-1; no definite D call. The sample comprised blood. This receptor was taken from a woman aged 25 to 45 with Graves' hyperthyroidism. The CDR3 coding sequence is TGCGCCAGCAGTGACGGCAAGCTCTCCTACAATGAGCAGTTCTTC. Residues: CASSDGKLSYNEQFF.